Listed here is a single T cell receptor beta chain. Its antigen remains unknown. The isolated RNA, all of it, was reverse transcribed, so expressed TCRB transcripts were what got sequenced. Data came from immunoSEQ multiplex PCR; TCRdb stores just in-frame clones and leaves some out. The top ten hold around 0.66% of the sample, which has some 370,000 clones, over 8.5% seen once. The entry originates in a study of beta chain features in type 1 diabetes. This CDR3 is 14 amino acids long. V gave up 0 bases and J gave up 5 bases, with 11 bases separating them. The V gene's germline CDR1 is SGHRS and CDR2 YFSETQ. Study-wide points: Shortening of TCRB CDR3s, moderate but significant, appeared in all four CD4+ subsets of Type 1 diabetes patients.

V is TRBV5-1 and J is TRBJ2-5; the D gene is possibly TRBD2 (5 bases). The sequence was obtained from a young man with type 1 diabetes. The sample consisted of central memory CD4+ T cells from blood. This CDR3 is CASSLAVGGETQYF. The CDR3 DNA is TGCGCCAGCAGCTTGGCGGTCGGCGGGGAGACCCAGTACTTC.